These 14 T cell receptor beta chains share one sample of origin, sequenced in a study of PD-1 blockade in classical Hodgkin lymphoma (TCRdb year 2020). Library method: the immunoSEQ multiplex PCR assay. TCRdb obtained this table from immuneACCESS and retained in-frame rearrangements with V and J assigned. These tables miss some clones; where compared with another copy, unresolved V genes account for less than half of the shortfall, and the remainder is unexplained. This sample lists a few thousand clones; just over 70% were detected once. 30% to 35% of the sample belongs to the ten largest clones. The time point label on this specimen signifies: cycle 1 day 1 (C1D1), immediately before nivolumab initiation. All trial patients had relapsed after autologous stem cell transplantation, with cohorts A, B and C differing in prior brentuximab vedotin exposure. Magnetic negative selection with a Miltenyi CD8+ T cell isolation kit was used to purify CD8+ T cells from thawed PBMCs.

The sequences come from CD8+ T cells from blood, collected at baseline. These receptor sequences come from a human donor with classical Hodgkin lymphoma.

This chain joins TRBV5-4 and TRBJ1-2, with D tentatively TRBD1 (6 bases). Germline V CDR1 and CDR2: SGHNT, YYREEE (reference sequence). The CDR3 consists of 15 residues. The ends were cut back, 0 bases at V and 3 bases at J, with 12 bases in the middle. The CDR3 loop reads CASSLDRDWDYGYTF. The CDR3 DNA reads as TGTGCCAGCAGCTTGGACAGGGACTGGGACTATGGCTACACCTTC.

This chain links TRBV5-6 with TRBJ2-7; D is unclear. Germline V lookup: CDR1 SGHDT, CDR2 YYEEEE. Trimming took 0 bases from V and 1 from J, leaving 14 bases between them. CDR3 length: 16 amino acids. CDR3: CASSLEFGLRSYEQYV. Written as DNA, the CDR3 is TGTGCCAGCAGCTTGGAATTCGGCTTACGGTCCTACGAGCAGTACGTC.

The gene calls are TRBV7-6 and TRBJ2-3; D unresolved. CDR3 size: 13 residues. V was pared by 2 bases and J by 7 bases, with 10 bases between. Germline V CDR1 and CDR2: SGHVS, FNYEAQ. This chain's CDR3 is CASSLRNGHTQYF. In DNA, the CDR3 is TGTGCCAGCAGCTTAAGAAACGGGCATACGCAGTATTTT.

CDR3 residues: CATGTIYEQYF. CDR3 bases: TGTGCGACCGGGACTATCTACGAGCAGTACTTC. The chain is built from TRBV6-8 and TRBJ2-7; 7 bases match TRBD2. The CDR3 consists of 11 residues. The V gene's germline CDR1 is MNHGY and CDR2 SAAAGT.

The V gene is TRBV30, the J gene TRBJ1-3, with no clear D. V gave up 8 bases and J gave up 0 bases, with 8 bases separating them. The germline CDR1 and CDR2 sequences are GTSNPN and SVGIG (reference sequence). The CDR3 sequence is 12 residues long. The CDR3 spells CARKHSGNTIYF. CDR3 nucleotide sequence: TGTGCCCGGAAACACTCTGGAAACACCATATATTTT.

The CDR3 nucleotides read TGTGCCAGCAGCTCGAGCGGGACAAGTAATTCACCCCTCCACTTT. This codes for CASSSSGTSNSPLHF. The V and J genes are TRBV7-8 and TRBJ1-6; D may be TRBD1 (6 bases). The CDR3 is 15 residues long. From germline, CDR1 is SGHVS and CDR2 FQNEAQ. V shed 4 bases and J shed 6 bases, with 13 bases lying between them. Supplemented by reference TRBV7-8 and TRBJ1-6, the full variable domain reads GAGVSQSPRYKVAKRGQDVALRCDPISGHVSLFWYQQALGQGPEFLTYFQNEAQLDKSGLPSDRFFAERPEGSVSTLKIQRTQQEDSAVYLCASSSSGTSNSPLHFGNGTRLTVT.

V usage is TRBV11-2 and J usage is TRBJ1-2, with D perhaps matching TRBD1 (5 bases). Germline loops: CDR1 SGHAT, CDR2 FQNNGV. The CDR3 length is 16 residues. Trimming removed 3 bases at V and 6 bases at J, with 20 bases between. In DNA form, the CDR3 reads TGTGCCAGCAGCTTTGGGGGGAGAGGGCGAAGAAATGGCTACACCTTC. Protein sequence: CASSFGGRGRRNGYTF.

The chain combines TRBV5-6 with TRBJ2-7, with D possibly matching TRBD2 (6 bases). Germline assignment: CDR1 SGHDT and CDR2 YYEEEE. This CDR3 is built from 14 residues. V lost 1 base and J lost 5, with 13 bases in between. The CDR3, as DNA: TGTGCCAGCAGCTTGCGCCGGGGGTCAGACGAGCAGTACTTC. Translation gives CASSLRRGSDEQYF.

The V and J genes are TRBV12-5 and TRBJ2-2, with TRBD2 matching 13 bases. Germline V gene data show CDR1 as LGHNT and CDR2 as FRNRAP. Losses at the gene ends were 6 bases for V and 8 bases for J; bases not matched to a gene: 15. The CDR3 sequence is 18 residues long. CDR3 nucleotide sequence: TGTGCTAGTGGCCTTAGGCTTATACTAGCGGGAGGGCCTGGGGAGCTGTTTTTT. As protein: CASGLRLILAGGPGELFF.

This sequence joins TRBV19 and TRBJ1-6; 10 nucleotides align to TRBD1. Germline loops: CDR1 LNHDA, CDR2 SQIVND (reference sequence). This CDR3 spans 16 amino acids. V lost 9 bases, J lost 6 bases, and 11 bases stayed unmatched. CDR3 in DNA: TGTGCCAGCCTTCCCCGCGGGACAGGGGCTAATTCACCCCTCCACTTT. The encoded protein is CASLPRGTGANSPLHF.

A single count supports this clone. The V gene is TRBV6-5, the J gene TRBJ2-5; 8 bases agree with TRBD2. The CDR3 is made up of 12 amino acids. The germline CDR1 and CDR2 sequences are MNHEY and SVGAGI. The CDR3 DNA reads TGTGGAAGCGGGAGATCCCAAGAGACCCAGTACTTC. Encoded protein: CGSGRSQETQYF.

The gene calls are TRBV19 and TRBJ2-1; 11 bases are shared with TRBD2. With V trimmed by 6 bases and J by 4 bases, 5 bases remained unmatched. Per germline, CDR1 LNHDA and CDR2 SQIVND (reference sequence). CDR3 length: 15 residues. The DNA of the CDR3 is TGTGCCAGTAGCCTACTAGCGGGAGCTTACAATGAGCAGTTCTTC. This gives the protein CASSLLAGAYNEQFF.

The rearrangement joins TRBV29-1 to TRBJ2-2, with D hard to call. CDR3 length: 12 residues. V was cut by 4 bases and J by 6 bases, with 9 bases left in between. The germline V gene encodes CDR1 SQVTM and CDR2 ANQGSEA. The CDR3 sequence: CSVVLGPGELFF. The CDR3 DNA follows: TGCAGCGTTGTTCTTGGGCCCGGGGAGCTGTTTTTT.

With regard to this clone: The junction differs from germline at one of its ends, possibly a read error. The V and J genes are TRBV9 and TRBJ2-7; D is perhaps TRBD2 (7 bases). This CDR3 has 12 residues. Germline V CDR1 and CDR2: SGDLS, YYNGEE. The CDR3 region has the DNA TGCGCCAGCCGCGAGGGGGGGGATAGGCAGTACTTC. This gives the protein CASREGGDRQYF.